This T cell receptor (beta chain) was identified in a study of OX40 agonist ivuxolimab in advanced cancers. The wider study: Patients enrolled in dose escalation were diagnosed with hepatocellular carcinoma, melanoma, renal cell or head and neck cancer.

Sequencing was performed with immunoSEQ multiplex PCR; in TCRdb, only in-frame clones are kept and a portion is missing. The sample consists of under 150,000 clones, about nine tenths of them appearing once. Patients with a history of autoimmune disease or on systemic immunosuppression were excluded. Samples of blood were obtained at baseline, on cycle 4 day 1, and on cycle 7 day 1. The ends were cut back, 5 bases at V and 4 bases at J, with 17 bases in the middle. This CDR3 region has 15 residues. Germline V gene data show CDR1 as LNHDA and CDR2 as SQIVND (reference sequence). The specimen comprised CD4+ or CD8+ T cells sorted from blood, sampled in a trial of the OX40 agonist ivuxolimab. This clonotype was sampled from an adult with an advanced solid tumor such as melanoma, head and neck, liver or kidney cancer. The genes are TRBV19 and TRBJ1-1, with D perhaps matching TRBD1 (6 bases). This chain's CDR3 is CASSPGGLGGTEAFF. The CDR3 region has the DNA TGTGCCAGTAGTCCGGGGGGCCTTGGGGGCACTGAAGCTTTCTTT. The full variable domain, rest sourced from reference TRBV19 and TRBJ1-1, is DGGITQSPKYLFRKEGQNVTLSCEQNLNHDAMYWYRQDPGQGLRLIYYSQIVNDFQKGDIAEGYSVSREKKESFPLTVTSAQKNPTAFYLCASSPGGLGGTEAFFGQGTRLTVV.